The rows below give T cell receptor beta chains drawn from one sample of a study of cytomegalovirus exposure and HLA in healthy donors. Clones were read by immunoSEQ multiplex PCR, and TCRdb kept only the in-frame ones, dropping some. The profile shows 45,000 to 60,000 clones, about 73% of them singletons. The sequencing sample was made of PBMCs. The source is a man younger than 35 in good health and CMV-seronegative. CDR3s include the opening cysteine and the closing phenylalanine or tryptophan. D genes are given only for firm matches. Size is omitted from some rows. Given values are once, few, many or a class for expanded clones.

clone_size: -; j_call: TRBJ2-5; d_call: -; v_call: TRBV29-1; cdr3_nt: TGCAGCGTTGATCTACCTCGAGAACAAGAGACCCAGTACTTC; cdr3_aa: CSVDLPREQETQYF
clone_size: -; j_call: TRBJ2-5; d_call: -; v_call: TRBV28; cdr3_nt: TGTGCCAGCAGTTTGTCAGGACAAAACCAAGAGACCCAGTACTTC; cdr3_aa: CASSLSGQNQETQYF
clone_size: -; j_call: TRBJ1-2; d_call: -; v_call: TRBV6-5; cdr3_nt: TGTGCCAGCAGTTGGGGGCAGGGGAACTATGGCTACACCTTC; cdr3_aa: CASSWGQGNYGYTF
clone_size: -; j_call: TRBJ1-5; d_call: -; v_call: TRBV30; cdr3_nt: TGTGCCTGGAGTGGAACAGGGTATAGCAATCAGCCCCAGCATTTT; cdr3_aa: CAWSGTGYSNQPQHF
clone_size: -; j_call: TRBJ2-5; d_call: -; v_call: TRBV30; cdr3_nt: TGTGCCTGGAGGGGGGCGGGCGTGGAGACCCAGTACTTC; cdr3_aa: CAWRGAGVETQYF
clone_size: -; j_call: TRBJ2-3; d_call: -; v_call: TRBV29-1; cdr3_nt: TGCAGCGTTGATCCCCGGGTTTCAGATACGCAGTATTTT; cdr3_aa: CSVDPRVSDTQYF
clone_size: -; j_call: TRBJ1-4; d_call: TRBD1; v_call: TRBV5-8; cdr3_nt: TGTGCCAGCAGCTCCCAGGGGGCGTTTGAAAAACTGTTTTTT; cdr3_aa: CASSSQGAFEKLFF
clone_size: few; j_call: TRBJ2-6; d_call: TRBD2; v_call: TRBV5-4; cdr3_nt: TGTGCCAGCAGCTTGGGGGGGGGCTCTGGGGCCAACGTCCTGACTTTC; cdr3_aa: CASSLGGGSGANVLTF
clone_size: few; j_call: TRBJ2-3; d_call: -; v_call: TRBV4-3; cdr3_nt: TGCGCCAGCAGCCCCAAGCGGTCAGATACGCAGTATTTT; cdr3_aa: CASSPKRSDTQYF
clone_size: -; j_call: TRBJ1-2; d_call: -; v_call: TRBV2; cdr3_nt: TGTGCCAGCAGTGATGGGAGGGGACACTATGGCTACACCTTC; cdr3_aa: CASSDGRGHYGYTF
clone_size: -; j_call: TRBJ1-1; d_call: TRBD1; v_call: TRBV7-2; cdr3_nt: TGTGCCAGCAGCAACTATGGACAGGGGCCGGGCACTGAAGCTTTCTTT; cdr3_aa: CASSNYGQGPGTEAFF
clone_size: -; j_call: TRBJ2-7; d_call: -; v_call: TRBV7-9; cdr3_nt: TGTGCCAGCAGTATACACCTAGCCCGTTCCGCCTACGAGCAGTACTTC; cdr3_aa: CASSIHLARSAYEQYF
clone_size: -; j_call: TRBJ1-1; d_call: -; v_call: TRBV28; cdr3_nt: TGTGCCAGCAGTTTATTAGGAGACACTGAAGCTTTCTTT; cdr3_aa: CASSLLGDTEAFF
clone_size: -; j_call: TRBJ1-1; d_call: TRBD1; v_call: TRBV28; cdr3_nt: TGTGCCAGCAGTTTATCACTGGCAGGGGGAGATACTGAAGCTTTCTTT; cdr3_aa: CASSLSLAGGDTEAFF
clone_size: -; j_call: TRBJ2-7; d_call: -; v_call: TRBV7-9; cdr3_nt: TGTGCCAGCAGTCCAGAGCGGGCAGCTCTCGAGCAGTACTTC; cdr3_aa: CASSPERAALEQYF
clone_size: -; j_call: TRBJ1-2; d_call: -; v_call: TRBV29-1; cdr3_nt: TGCAGCGTCCTGCTGGCGGGGAGGGGCTACACCTTC; cdr3_aa: CSVLLAGRGYTF
clone_size: -; j_call: TRBJ2-1; d_call: TRBD1; v_call: TRBV4-3; cdr3_nt: TGCGCCAGCAGCCAGGGACAGGGGGCGGTTGGTTTACAGTTCTTC; cdr3_aa: CASSQGQGAVGLQFF
clone_size: -; j_call: TRBJ2-7; d_call: -; v_call: TRBV7-2; cdr3_nt: TGTGCCAGCAGCTTAGCCTTATCCCTCTACGAGCAGTACTTC; cdr3_aa: CASSLALSLYEQYF
clone_size: -; j_call: TRBJ1-1; d_call: -; v_call: TRBV6-5; cdr3_nt: TGTGCCAGCAGTTCTCTCCCAGGGGTGAACACTGAAGCTTTCTTT; cdr3_aa: CASSSLPGVNTEAFF
clone_size: few; j_call: TRBJ2-1; d_call: -; v_call: TRBV9; cdr3_nt: TGTGCCAGCAGCGTAAGTGGGAGCTCCTACAATGAGCAGTTCTTC; cdr3_aa: CASSVSGSSYNEQFF
clone_size: once; j_call: TRBJ2-1; d_call: -; v_call: TRBV6-5; cdr3_nt: TGTGCCAGCAGCGACGGACTGTACAATGAGCAGTTCTTC; cdr3_aa: CASSDGLYNEQFF
clone_size: -; j_call: TRBJ2-7; d_call: -; v_call: TRBV5-8; cdr3_nt: TGTGCCAGCAGCTTCTCACAGGTTGGCTCCTACGAGCAGTACTTC; cdr3_aa: CASSFSQVGSYEQYF